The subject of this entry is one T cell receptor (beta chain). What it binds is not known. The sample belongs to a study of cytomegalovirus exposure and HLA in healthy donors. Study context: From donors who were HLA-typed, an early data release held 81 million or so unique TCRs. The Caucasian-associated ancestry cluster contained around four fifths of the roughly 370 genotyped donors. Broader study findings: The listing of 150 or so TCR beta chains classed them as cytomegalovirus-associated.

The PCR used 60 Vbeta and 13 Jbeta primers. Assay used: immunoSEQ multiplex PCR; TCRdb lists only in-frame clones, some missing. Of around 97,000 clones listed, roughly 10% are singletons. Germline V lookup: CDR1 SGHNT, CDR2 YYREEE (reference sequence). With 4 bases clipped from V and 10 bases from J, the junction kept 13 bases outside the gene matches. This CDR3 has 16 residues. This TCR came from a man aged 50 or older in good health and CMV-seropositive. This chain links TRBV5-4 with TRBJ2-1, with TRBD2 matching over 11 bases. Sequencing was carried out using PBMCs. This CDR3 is CASSPGGSGRAPEQFF. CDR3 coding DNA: TGTGCCAGCAGCCCTGGGGGTAGCGGGAGGGCCCCGGAGCAGTTCTTC.